This T cell receptor beta chain is from a study of Ad26.COV2.S vaccination and SARS-CoV-2 variants. This CDR3 has 14 amino acids. Germline V CDR1 and CDR2: MNHEY, SVGAGI. Between the trimmed V and J ends, which lost 2 bases and 1 base, there was a span of 8 bases. Sequencing used immunoSEQ multiplex PCR; TCRdb keeps in-frame clones, though not all of them. The sample consists of more than 85,000 clones, roughly 80% of them appearing once. This TCR was sampled from a human donor who had recovered from COVID-19. The V gene is TRBV6-5, the J gene TRBJ1-2; tentative D call: TRBD1 (5 bases). This sample comprised peripheral blood, obtained after recovery from COVID-19. CDR3 sequence (DNA): TGTGCCAGCAGTTACGACAGCTTTAACTATGGCTACACCTTC. Encoded protein: CASSYDSFNYGYTF.